This entry is about one T cell receptor beta chain. Its target is unknown. Germline CDR1 is PRHDT and CDR2 is FYEKMQ (reference sequence). V was shortened by 4 bases and J by 5 bases, with 15 bases between the two germline ends. CDR3 size: 14 residues. Measured with immunoSEQ multiplex PCR; TCRdb has only the in-frame clones, and not every one. The table records 76,000 or so clones, about 89% of them present only once. This specimen comes from a study of OX40 agonist ivuxolimab in advanced cancers. Study summary: Every patient in dose escalation had hepatocellular carcinoma, melanoma, renal cell or head and neck cancer.

Findings of the study overall: Expanded clones were, on average, more numerous in CD8+ T cells than in CD4+. Both blood CD4+ and CD8+ T cells showed clonal growth by week 6 at 0.1 to 3.0 mg/kg. It was also the case that some nonresponders had low normalized T-cell clonal expansion.

Sequenced material: CD4+ or CD8+ T cells sorted from blood, taken in a trial of the OX40 agonist ivuxolimab. The receptor was isolated from an adult with an advanced solid tumor such as melanoma, head and neck, liver or kidney cancer. This chain uses TRBV13 with TRBJ2-7, with D tentatively TRBD1 (6 bases). The CDR3 bases are TGTGCCAGCAGCTCGTTGACCAGGGGCCACGAGCAGTACTTC. Amino acids: CASSSLTRGHEQYF.